The source of this T cell receptor beta chain is a study of T cells in Graves' hyperthyroidism and ophthalmopathy. It was RNA transcripts that yielded the amplified TCR beta CDR3 regions. HTBI primers were used for first-round RT-PCR of the TCR CDR3. TCRdb called the multiplex PCR reads again in MiXCR, with one record for every CDR3 protein. This sample has 370,000 or so distinct CDR3 sequences, with roughly 13% found just once. The CDR3 length is 14 residues. Trimming took off 4 bases at V and 10 bases at J, with 14 bases between the two ends. The V gene's germline CDR1 is SNHLY and CDR2 FYNNEI. This clonotype showed up many times. The hyperthyroidism patients had all been newly diagnosed, and their disease duration was under 2 months. Their ages ranged from 18 to 65 years. The blood sample predates any ophthalmopathy symptoms, coming from first hyperthyroidism diagnosis.

The sequenced sample was blood. The TCR originated in a man aged 25-45 years with Graves' hyperthyroidism that later progressed to Graves' ophthalmopathy. V gene TRBV2 combines with J gene TRBJ1-6; D not certain. CDR3 in amino acids: CASSVTERRSPLHF. CDR3 in DNA: TGTGCCAGCAGTGTAACGGAGAGGCGCTCACCCCTCCACTTT.